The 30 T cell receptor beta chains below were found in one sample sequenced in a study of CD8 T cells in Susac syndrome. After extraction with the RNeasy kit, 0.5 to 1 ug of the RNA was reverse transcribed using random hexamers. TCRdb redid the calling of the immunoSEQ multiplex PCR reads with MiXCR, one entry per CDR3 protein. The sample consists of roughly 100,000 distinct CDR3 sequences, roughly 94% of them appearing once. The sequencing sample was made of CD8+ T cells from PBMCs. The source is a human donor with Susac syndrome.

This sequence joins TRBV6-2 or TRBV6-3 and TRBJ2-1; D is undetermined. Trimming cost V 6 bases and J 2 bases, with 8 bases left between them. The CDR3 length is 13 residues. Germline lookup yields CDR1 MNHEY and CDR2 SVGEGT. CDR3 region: CASREFPYNEQFF. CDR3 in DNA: TGTGCCAGCAGGGAGTTCCCCTACAATGAGCAGTTCTTC.

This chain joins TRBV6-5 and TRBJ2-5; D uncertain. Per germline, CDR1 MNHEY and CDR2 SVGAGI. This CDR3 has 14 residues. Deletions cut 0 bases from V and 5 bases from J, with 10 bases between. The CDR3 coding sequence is TGTGCCAGCAGTTACTCGGGCAGTGGCGAGACCCAGTACTTC. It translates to CASSYSGSGETQYF.

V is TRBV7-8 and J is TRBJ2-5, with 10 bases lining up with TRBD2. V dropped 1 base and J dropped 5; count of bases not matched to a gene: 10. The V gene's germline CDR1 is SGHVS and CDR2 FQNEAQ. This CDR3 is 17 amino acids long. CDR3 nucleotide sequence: TGTGCCAGCAGCTTAGGTCTAGCGGGGGCCAATCTGGAGACCCAGTACTTC. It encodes CASSLGLAGANLETQYF.

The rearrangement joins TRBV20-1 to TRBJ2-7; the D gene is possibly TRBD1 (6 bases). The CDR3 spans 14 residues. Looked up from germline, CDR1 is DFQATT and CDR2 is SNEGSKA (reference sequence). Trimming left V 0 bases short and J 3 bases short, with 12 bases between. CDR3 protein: CSARDRRTDYEQYF. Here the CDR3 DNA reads TGCAGTGCTAGAGATCGAAGGACAGACTACGAGCAGTACTTC.

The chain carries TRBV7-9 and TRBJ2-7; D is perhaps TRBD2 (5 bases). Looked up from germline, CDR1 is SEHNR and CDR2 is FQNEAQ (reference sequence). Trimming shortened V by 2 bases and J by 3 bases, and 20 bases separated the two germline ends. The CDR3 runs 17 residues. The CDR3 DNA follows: TGTGCCAGCAGCTTAATCGGCGGTCCAGCGGTAGGCTACGAGCAGTACTTC. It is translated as CASSLIGGPAVGYEQYF. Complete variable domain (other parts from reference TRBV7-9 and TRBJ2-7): DTGVSQNPRHKITKRGQNVTFRCDPISEHNRLYWYRQTLGQGPEFLTYFQNEAQLEKSRLLSDRFSAERPKGSFSTLEIQRTEQGDSAMYLCASSLIGGPAVGYEQYFGPGTRLTVT.

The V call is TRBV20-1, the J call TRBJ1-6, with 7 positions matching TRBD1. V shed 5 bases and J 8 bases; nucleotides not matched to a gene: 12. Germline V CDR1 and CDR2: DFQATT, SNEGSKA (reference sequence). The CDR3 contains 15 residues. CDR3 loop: CSAPSGTAADSPLHF. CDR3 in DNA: TGCAGTGCTCCGAGCGGGACAGCGGCCGATTCACCCCTCCACTTT.

For the CDR3, the DNA is TGCGCCAGCAGTCAAGTAGCTAACTATGGCTACACCTTC. It codes for CASSQVANYGYTF. The chain has TRBV23-1 and TRBJ1-2; no clear D gene. TRBV23-1 is designated an ORF whose function remains uncertain. This CDR3 comprises 13 residues. V lost 2 bases to trimming and J lost 0 bases, with 4 bases between them.

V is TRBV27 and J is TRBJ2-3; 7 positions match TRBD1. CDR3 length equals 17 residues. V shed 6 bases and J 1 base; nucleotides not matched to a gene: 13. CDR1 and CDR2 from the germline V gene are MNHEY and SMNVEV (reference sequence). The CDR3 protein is CASRLGQPNSRTDTQYF. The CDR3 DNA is TGTGCCAGCAGACTGGGACAGCCTAACTCTCGCACAGATACGCAGTATTTT.

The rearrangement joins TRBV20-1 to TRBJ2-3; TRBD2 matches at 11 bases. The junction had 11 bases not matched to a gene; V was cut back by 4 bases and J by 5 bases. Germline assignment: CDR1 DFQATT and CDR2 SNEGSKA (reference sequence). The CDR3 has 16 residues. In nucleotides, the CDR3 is TGCAGTGCTACCCTATTACTAGCGGGGGATGAAGATACGCAGTATTTT. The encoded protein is CSATLLLAGDEDTQYF.

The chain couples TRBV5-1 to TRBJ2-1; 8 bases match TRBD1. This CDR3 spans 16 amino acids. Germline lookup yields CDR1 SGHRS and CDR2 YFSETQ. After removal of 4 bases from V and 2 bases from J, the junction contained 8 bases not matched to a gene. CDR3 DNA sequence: TGCGCCAGCAGCATCCGGACAGGGATCCCCTACAATGAGCAGTTCTTC. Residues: CASSIRTGIPYNEQFF.

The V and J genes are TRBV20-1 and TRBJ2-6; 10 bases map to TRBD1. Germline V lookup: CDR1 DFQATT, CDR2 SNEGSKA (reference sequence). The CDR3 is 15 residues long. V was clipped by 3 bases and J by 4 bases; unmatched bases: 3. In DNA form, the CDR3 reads TGCAGTGCTAGGGGACAGGGGTCCGGGGCCAACGTCCTGACTTTC. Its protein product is CSARGQGSGANVLTF.

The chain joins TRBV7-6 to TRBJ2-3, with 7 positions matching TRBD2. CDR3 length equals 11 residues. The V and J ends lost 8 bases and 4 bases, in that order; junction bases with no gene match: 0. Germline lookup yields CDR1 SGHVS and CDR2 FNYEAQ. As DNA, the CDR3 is TGTGCCAGCCGGGGGGCAGATACGCAGTATTTT. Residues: CASRGADTQYF.

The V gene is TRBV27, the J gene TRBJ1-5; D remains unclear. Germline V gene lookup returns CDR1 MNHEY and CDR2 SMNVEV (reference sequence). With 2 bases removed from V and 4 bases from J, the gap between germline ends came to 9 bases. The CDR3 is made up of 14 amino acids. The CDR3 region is CASSLQDGNQPQHF. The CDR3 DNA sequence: TGTGCCAGCAGTTTACAGGATGGGAATCAGCCCCAGCATTTT.

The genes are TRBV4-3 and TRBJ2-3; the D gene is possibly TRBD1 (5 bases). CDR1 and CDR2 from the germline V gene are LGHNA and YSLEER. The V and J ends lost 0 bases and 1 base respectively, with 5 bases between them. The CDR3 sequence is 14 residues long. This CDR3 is CASSQDRGTDTQYF. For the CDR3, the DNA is TGCGCCAGCAGCCAAGACAGGGGCACAGATACGCAGTATTTT.

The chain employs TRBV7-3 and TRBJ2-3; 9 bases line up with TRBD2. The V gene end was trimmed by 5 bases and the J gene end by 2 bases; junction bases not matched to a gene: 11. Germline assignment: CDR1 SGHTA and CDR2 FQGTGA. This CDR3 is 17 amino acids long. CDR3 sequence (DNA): TGTGCCAGCAGCCACGGGCTGAGCGGGGGGCCCACAGATACGCAGTATTTT. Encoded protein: CASSHGLSGGPTDTQYF. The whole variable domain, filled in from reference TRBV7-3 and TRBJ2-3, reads GAGVSQTPSNKVTEKGKYVELRCDPISGHTALYWYRQSLGQGPEFLIYFQGTGAADDSGLPNDRFFAVRPEGSVSTLKIQRTERGDSAVYLCASSHGLSGGPTDTQYFGPGTRLTVL.

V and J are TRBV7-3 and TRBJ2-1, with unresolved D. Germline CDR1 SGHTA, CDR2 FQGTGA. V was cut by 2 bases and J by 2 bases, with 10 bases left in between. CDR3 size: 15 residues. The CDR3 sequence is CASSLVSDPYNEQFF. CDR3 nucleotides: TGTGCCAGCAGCTTAGTGTCTGATCCCTACAATGAGCAGTTCTTC.

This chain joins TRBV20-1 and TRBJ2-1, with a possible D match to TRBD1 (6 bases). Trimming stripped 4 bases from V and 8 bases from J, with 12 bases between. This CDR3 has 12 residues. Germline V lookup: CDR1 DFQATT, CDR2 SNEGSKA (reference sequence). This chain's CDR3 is CSAIITGYEQFF. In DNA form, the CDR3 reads TGCAGTGCTATTATTACAGGGTATGAGCAGTTCTTC.

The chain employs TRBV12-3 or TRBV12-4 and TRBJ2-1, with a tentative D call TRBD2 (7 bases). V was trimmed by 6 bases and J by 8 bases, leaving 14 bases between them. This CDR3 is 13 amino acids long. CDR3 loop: CASSLRGADEQFF. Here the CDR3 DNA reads TGTGCCAGCAGCCTCCGGGGGGCGGATGAGCAGTTCTTC.

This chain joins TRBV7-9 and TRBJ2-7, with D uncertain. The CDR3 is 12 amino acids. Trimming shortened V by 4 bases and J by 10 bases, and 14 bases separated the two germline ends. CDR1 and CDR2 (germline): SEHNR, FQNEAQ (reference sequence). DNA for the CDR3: TGTGCCAGCAGCTCTACCGATCTCGAACAGTACTTC. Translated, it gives CASSSTDLEQYF.

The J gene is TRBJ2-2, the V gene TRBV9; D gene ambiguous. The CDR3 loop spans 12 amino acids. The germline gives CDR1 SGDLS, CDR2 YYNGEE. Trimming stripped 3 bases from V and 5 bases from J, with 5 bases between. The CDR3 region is CASSGYTGELFF. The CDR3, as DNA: TGTGCCAGCAGCGGCTATACCGGGGAGCTGTTTTTT.

The CDR3 spells CASIRQGEYTEAFF. CDR3 DNA sequence: TGTGCCAGCATCAGACAGGGGGAATACACTGAAGCTTTCTTT. The V and J genes are TRBV5-6 and TRBJ1-1; 9 nucleotides match TRBD1. V lost 6 bases, J lost 3 bases, and 6 bases stayed unmatched. This CDR3 has 14 amino acids. Germline V gene data show CDR1 as SGHDT and CDR2 as YYEEEE.

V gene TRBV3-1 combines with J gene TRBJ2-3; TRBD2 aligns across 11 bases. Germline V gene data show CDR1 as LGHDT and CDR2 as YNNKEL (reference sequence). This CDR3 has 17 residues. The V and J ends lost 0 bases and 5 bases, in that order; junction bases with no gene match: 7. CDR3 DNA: TGTGCCAGCAGCCAAGATCCCTTAGCGGGGGGGATAGATACGCAGTATTTT. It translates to CASSQDPLAGGIDTQYF.

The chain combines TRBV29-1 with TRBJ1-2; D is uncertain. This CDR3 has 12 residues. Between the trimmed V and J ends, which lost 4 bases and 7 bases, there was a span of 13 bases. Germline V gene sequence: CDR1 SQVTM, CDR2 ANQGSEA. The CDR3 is CSVATFGSGYTF. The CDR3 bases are TGCAGCGTTGCCACCTTCGGATCTGGCTACACCTTC. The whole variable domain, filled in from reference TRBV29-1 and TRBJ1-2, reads SAVISQKPSRDICQRGTSLTIQCQVDSQVTMMFWYRQQPGQSLTLIATANQGSEATYESGFVIDKFPISRPNLTFSTLTVSNMSPEDSSIYLCSVATFGSGYTFGSGTRLTVV.

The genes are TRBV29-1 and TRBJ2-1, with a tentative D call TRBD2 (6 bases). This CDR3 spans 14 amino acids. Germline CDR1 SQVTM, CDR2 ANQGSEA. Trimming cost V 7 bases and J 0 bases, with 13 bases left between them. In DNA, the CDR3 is TGCAGCGCTTTTGGAGGGCTCTCCTACAATGAGCAGTTCTTC. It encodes CSAFGGLSYNEQFF.

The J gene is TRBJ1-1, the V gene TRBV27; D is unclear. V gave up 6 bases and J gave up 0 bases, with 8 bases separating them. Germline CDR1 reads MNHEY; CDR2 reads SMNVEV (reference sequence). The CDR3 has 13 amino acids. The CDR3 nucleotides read TGTGCCAGCAGCTCCGCCCTGAACACTGAAGCTTTCTTT. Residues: CASSSALNTEAFF.

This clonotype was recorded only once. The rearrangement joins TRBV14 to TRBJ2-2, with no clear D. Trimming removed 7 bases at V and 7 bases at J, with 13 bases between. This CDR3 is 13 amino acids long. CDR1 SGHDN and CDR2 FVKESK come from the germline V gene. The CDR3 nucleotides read TGTGCCAGCACCCAGGCCCACGGCGGGGAGCTGTTTTTT. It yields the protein CASTQAHGGELFF.

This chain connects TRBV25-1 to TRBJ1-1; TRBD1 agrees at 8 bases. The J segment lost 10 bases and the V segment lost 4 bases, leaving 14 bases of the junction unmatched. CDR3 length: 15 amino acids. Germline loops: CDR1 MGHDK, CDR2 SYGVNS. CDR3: CASSGGQGRGKGAFF. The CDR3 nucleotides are TGTGCCAGCAGTGGAGGACAGGGTCGTGGAAAGGGAGCTTTCTTT.

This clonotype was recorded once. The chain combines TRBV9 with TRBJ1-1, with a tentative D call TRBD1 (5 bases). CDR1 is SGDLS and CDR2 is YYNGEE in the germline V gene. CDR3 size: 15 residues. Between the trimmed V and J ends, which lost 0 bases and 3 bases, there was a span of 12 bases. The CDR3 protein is CASSVDPTGHTEAFF. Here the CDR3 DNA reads TGTGCCAGCAGCGTAGACCCTACAGGCCACACTGAAGCTTTCTTT.

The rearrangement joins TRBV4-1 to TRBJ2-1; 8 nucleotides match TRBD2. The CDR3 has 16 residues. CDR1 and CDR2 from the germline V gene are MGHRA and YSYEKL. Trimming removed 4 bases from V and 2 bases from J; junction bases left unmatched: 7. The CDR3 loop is CASSRTGGAAYNEQFF. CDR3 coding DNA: TGCGCCAGCAGCCGCACCGGGGGGGCGGCCTACAATGAGCAGTTCTTC.

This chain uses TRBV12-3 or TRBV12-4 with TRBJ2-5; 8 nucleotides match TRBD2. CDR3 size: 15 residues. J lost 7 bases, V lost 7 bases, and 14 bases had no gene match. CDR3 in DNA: TGTGCCAGCACCATAGGGAGCGGGGGTTTAGGGACCCAGTACTTC. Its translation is CASTIGSGGLGTQYF.